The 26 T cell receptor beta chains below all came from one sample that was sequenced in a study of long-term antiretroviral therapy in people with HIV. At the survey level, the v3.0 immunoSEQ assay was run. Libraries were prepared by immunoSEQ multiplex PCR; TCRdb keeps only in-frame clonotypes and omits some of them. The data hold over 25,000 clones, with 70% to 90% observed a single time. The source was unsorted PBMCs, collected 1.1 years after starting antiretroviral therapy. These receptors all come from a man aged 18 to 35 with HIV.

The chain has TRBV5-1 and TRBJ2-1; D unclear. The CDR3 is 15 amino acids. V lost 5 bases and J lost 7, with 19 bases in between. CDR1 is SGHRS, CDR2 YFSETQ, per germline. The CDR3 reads CASRRSAGDLNEQFF. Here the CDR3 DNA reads TGCGCCAGCAGACGGTCGGCTGGAGATCTGAATGAGCAGTTCTTC.

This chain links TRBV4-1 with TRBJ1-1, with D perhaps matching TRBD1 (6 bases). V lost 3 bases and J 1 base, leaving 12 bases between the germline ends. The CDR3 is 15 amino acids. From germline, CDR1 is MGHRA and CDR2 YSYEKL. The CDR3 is CASSQVRQANTEAFF. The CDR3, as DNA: TGCGCCAGCAGCCAGGTGAGACAGGCGAACACTGAAGCTTTCTTT.

CDR3 in amino acids: CASSFKPGSAYNSPLHF. CDR3 in DNA: TGTGCCAGCAGTTTCAAACCCGGGTCGGCTTATAATTCACCCCTCCACTTT. This rearrangement joins TRBV27 to TRBJ1-6; no definite D call. The CDR3 extends over 17 amino acids. V was pared by 3 bases and J by 4 bases, with 16 bases between. Germline V gene lookup returns CDR1 MNHEY and CDR2 SMNVEV (reference sequence).

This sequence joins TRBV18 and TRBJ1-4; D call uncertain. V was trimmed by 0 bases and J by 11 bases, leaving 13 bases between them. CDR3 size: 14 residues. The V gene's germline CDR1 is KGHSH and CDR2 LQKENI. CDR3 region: CASSPPGGGGKLFF. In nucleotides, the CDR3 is TGTGCCAGCTCACCACCCGGCGGCGGTGGGAAACTGTTTTTT.

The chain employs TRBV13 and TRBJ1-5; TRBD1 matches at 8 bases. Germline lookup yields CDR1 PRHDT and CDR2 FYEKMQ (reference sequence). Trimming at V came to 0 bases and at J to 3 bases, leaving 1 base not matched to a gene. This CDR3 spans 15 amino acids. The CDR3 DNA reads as TGTGCCAGCAGCTTAGGCAGGGGGCCCAATCAGCCCCAGCATTTT. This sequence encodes CASSLGRGPNQPQHF.

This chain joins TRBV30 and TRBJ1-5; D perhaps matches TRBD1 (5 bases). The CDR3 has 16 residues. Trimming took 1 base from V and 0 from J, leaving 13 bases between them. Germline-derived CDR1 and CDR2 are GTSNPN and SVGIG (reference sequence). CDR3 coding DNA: TGTGCCTGGAGTGGGTTGACAGCCGGTAGCAATCAGCCCCAGCATTTT. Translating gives CAWSGLTAGSNQPQHF. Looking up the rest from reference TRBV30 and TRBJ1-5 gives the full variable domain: SQTIHQWPATLVQPVGSPLSLECTVEGTSNPNLYWYRQAAGRGLQLLFYSVGIGQISSEVPQNLSASRPQDRQFILSSKKLLLSDSGFYLCAWSGLTAGSNQPQHFGDGTRLSIL.

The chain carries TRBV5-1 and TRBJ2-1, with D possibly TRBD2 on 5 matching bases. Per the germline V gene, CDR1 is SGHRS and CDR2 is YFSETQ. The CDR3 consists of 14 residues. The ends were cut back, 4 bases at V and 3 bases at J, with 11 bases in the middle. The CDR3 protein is CASSPYGNYNEQFF. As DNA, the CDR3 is TGCGCCAGCAGCCCCTACGGGAACTACAATGAGCAGTTCTTC.

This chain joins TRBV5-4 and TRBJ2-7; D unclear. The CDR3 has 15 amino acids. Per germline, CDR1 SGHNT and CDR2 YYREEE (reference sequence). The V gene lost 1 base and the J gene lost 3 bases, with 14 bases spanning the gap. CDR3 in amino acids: CASSLRLGKDYEQYF. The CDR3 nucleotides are TGTGCCAGCAGCTTGCGGTTGGGAAAAGACTACGAGCAGTACTTC.

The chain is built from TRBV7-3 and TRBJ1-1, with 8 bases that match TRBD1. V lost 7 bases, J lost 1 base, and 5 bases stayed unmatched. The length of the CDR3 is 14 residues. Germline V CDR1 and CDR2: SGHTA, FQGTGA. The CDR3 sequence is CASIPTGANTEAFF. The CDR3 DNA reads TGTGCCAGCATTCCGACAGGGGCGAACACTGAAGCTTTCTTT.

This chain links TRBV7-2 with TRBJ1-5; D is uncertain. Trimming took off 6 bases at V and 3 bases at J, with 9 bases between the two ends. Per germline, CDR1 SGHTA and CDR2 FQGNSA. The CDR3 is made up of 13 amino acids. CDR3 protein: CASSSQDNQPQHF. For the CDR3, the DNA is TGTGCCAGCAGTTCGCAGGACAATCAGCCCCAGCATTTT.

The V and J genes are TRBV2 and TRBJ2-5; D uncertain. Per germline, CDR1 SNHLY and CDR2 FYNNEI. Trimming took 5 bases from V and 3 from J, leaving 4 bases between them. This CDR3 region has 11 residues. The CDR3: CASSKKETQYF. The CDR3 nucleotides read TGTGCCAGCAGTAAGAAAGAGACCCAGTACTTC.

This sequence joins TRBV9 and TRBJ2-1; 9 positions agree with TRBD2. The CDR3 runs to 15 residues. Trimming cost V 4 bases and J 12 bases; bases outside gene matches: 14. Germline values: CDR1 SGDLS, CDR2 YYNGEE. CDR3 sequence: CASSNLSGGRRGQFF. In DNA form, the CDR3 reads TGTGCCAGCAGCAACCTTAGCGGGGGCCGGAGGGGGCAGTTCTTC.

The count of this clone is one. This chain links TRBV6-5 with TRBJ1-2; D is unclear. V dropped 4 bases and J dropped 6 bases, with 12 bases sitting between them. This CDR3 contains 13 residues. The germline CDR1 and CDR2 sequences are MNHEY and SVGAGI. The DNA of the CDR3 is TGTGCCAGCAGTTCCGGGAACTACAATGGCTACACCTTC. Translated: CASSSGNYNGYTF.

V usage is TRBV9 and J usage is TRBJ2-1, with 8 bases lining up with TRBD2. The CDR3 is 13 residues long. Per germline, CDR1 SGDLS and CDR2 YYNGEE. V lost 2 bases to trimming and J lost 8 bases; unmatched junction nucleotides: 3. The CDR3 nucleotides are TGTGCCAGCAGCGTGTTGACTAGCGATGAGCAGTTCTTC. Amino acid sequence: CASSVLTSDEQFF.

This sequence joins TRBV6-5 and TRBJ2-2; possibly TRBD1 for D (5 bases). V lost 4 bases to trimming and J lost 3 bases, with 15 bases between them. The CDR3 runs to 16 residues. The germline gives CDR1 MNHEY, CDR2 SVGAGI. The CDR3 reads CASSSSKGRDTGELFF. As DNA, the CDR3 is TGTGCCAGCAGTTCCTCCAAAGGCAGGGACACCGGGGAGCTGTTTTTT.

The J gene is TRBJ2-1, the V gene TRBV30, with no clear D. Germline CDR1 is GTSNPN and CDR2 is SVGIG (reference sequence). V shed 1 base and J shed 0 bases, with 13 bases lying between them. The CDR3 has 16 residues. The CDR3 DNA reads TGTGCCTGGAGTGGGGCCGGGTCTAGCTCCTACAATGAGCAGTTCTTC. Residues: CAWSGAGSSSYNEQFF. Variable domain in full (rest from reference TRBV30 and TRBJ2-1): SQTIHQWPATLVQPVGSPLSLECTVEGTSNPNLYWYRQAAGRGLQLLFYSVGIGQISSEVPQNLSASRPQDRQFILSSKKLLLSDSGFYLCAWSGAGSSSYNEQFFGPGTRLTVL.

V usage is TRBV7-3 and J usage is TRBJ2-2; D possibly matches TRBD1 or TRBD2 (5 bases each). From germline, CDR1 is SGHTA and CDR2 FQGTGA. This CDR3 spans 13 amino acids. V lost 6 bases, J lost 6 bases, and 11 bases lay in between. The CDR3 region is CASRGVGAGELFF. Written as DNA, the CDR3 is TGTGCCAGCAGGGGGGTGGGCGCCGGGGAGCTGTTTTTT.

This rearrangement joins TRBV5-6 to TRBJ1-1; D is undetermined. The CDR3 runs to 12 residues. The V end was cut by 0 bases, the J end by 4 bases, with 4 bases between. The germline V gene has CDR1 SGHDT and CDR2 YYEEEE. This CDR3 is CASSLGTTEAFF. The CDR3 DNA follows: TGTGCCAGCAGCTTGGGGACCACTGAAGCTTTCTTT.

The CDR3 DNA reads TGCGCCAGCAGGGGACTAGCGGGGGGGTATCCTCGGCCGGGTACGCAGTATTTT. Translated: CASRGLAGGYPRPGTQYF. V is TRBV5-1 and J is TRBJ2-3; 16 bases are shared with TRBD2. J gave up 8 bases and V 5 bases, and 14 bases lay outside the gene matches. Germline values: CDR1 SGHRS, CDR2 YFSETQ. The CDR3 consists of 18 residues.

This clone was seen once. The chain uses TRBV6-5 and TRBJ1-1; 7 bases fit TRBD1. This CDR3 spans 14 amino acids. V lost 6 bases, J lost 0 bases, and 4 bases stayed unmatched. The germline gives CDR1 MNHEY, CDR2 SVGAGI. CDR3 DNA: TGTGCCAGCAGCTTGGGACAGCTGAACACTGAAGCTTTCTTT. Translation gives CASSLGQLNTEAFF.

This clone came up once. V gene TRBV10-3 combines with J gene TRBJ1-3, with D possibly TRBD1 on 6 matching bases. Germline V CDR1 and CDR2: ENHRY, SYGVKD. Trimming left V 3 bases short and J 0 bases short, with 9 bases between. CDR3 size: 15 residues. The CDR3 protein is CAISDWTDSGNTIYF. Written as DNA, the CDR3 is TGTGCCATCAGTGATTGGACAGACTCTGGAAACACCATATATTTT.

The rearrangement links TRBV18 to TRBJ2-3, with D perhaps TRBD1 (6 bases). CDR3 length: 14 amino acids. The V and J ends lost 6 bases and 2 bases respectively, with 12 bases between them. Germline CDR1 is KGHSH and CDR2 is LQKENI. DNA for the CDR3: TGTGCCAGCTCCCCGGACAGCAACACAGATACGCAGTATTTT. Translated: CASSPDSNTDTQYF.

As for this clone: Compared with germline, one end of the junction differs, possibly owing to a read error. The CDR3 DNA reads as TGTGCTAGCAGCGCCGCAGGGGGTGGTGAAAAACTGTTTTTT. Translation: CASSAAGGGEKLFF. The V and J genes are TRBV7-7 and TRBJ1-4; 7 bases line up with TRBD1. Germline CDR1 is SSHAT and CDR2 is FNYEAQ (reference sequence). This CDR3 contains 14 residues.

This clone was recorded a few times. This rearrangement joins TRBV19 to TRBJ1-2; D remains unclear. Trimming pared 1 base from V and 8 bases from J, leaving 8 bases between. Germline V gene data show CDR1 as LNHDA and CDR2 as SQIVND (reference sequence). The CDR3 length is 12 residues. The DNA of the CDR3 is TGTGCCAGTAGTATAGGACCTGACGGCTACACCTTC. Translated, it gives CASSIGPDGYTF.

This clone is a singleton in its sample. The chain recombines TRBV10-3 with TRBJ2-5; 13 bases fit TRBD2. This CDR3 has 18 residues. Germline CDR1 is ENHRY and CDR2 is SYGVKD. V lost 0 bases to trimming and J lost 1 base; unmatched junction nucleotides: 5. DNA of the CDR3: TGTGCCATCAGTGAGTCACGACTAGCGGGAGGCCCCCAAGAGACCCAGTACTTC. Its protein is CAISESRLAGGPQETQYF.

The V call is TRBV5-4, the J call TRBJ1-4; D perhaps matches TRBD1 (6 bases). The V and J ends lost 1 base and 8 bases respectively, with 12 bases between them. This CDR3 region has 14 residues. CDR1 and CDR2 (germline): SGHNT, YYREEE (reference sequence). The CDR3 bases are TGTGCCAGCAGCTTGAACAGGGAGGACGAAAAACTGTTTTTT. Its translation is CASSLNREDEKLFF.